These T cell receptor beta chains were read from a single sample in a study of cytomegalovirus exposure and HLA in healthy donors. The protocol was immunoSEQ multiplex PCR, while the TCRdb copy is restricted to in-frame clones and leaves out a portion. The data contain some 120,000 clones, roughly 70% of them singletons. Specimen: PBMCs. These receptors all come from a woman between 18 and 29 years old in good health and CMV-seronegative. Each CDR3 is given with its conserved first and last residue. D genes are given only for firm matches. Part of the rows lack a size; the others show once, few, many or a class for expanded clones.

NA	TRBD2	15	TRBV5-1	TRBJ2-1	TGCGCCAGCAGCTTGGCTAGCGGGGGGTACGATGAGCAGTTCTTC	CASSLASGGYDEQFF
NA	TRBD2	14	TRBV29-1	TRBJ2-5	TGCAGCGTTGGTGCGGGAGGATCCCAAGAGACCCAGTACTTC	CSVGAGGSQETQYF
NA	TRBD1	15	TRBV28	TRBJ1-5	TGTGCCAGCAGCGAAATGCAGGGGGCGCGTCAGCCCCAGCATTTT	CASSEMQGARQPQHF
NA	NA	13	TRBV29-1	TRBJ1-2	TGCAGCGTTTTCTTTGACAGGACTCACGGCTACACCTTC	CSVFFDRTHGYTF
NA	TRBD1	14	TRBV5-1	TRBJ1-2	TGCGCCAGCAGCCCCCGGACAGGAGTCTATGGCTACACCTTC	CASSPRTGVYGYTF
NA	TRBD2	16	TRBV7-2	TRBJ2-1	TGTGCCAGCAGCTTAACTAGCGGGGTCCAAGGCAATGAGCAGTTCTTC	CASSLTSGVQGNEQFF
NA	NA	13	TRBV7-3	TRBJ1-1	TGTGCCAGCAGCCAGGGACAGAACACTGAAGCTTTCTTT	CASSQGQNTEAFF
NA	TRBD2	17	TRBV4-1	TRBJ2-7	TGCGCCAGCAGCCAACGGGGACTAGCGGGGGACTCCTACGAGCAGTACTTC	CASSQRGLAGDSYEQYF
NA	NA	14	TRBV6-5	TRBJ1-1	TGTGCCAGCAGTTATCCGGGAGCTGGAGTTGAAGCTTTCTTT	CASSYPGAGVEAFF
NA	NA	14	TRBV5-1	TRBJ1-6	TGCGCCAGCAGCGGGGCCTGGGCTAATTCACCCCTCCACTTT	CASSGAWANSPLHF
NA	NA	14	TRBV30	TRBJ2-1	TGTGCCTGGAGTTTGAGAGGCTCCTACAATGAGCAGTTCTTC	CAWSLRGSYNEQFF
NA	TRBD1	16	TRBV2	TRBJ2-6	TGTGCCAGCGGTCTGGACAGGGGCTCTGGGGCCAACGTCCTGACTTTC	CASGLDRGSGANVLTF
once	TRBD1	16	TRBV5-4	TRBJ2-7	TGTGCCAGCAGCTCCGCAAACTACAGGGGATCCTACGAGCAGTACTTC	CASSSANYRGSYEQYF
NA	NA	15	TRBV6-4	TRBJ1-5	TGTGCCAGCAGTGGAGCAGGTCTCCTTCTTCAGCCCCAGCATTTT	CASSGAGLLLQPQHF
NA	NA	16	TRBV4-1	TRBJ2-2	TGCGCCAGCAGCCCCGGGAGTCTCCTGAACACCGGGGAGCTGTTTTTT	CASSPGSLLNTGELFF
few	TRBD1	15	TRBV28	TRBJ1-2	TGTGCCAGCAGTTCCCCCCGGGACAGCTCATATGGCTACACCTTC	CASSSPRDSSYGYTF
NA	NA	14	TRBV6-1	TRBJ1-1	TGTGCCAGCAACCCGTCCACAGGGAACACTGAAGCTTTCTTT	CASNPSTGNTEAFF
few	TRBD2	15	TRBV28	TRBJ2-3	TGTGCCAGCAGTTTAGGCGGGGGGGCCACAGATACGCAGTATTTT	CASSLGGGATDTQYF
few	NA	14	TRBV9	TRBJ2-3	TGTGCCAGCAGCGTCACACAGGGTACAGATACGCAGTATTTT	CASSVTQGTDTQYF
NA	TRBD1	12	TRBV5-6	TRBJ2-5	TGTGCCAGCAGCTTGGGACAGGGAACCCAGTACTTC	CASSLGQGTQYF
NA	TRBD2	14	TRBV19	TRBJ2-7	TGTGCCAGTAGTCTTTTCGCGGGGGGCAACGAGCAGTACTTC	CASSLFAGGNEQYF
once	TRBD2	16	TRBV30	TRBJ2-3	TGTGCCTGGTCGGCGCGGGGGGTGAATAGAAGGGATACGCAGTATTTT	CAWSARGVNRRDTQYF
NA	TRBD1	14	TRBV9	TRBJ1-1	TGTGCCAGCAGCGTAGAGACAGGGGGGACTGAAGCTTTCTTT	CASSVETGGTEAFF
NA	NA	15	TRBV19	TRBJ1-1	TGTGCCAGTAGTATCCCGTCCTGGCCGAACACTGAAGCTTTCTTT	CASSIPSWPNTEAFF
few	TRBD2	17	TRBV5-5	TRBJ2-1	TGTGCCAGCAGCCTGGCGGGGACTAGCGGGGGATTCAATGAGCAGTTCTTC	CASSLAGTSGGFNEQFF
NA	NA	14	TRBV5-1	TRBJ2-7	TGCGCCAGCAGCTTCGACACCCTCTCCTACGAGCAGTACTTC	CASSFDTLSYEQYF
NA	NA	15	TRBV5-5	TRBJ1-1	TGTGCCAGCAGCTTGTTTCCCAGGGCAAACACTGAAGCTTTCTTT	CASSLFPRANTEAFF